The present entry profiles one TCR beta chain with its context. Its matching antigen is unknown. The CDR3 runs to 14 residues. Germline assignment: CDR1 LNHDA and CDR2 SQIVND (reference sequence). This entry belongs to a study of monozygotic twins with inflammatory bowel disease. Study-wide results and limits: On the inverse Simpson index, IBD patients scored lower for TCRbeta diversity than healthy co-twins.

Molecular identifiers with 6-nucleotide sample barcodes were added during cDNA synthesis via template switching. Both TCRalpha and TCRbeta cDNA were subjected to two nested PCRs lasting around 15 and 9 cycles. TCRdb re-called the 5' RACE reads, yielding one record per CDR3 amino acid sequence without DNA. This sample contains 350,000 to 400,000 distinct CDR3 sequences. This sequence was found in a human donor with ulcerative colitis or Crohn's disease, or a healthy co-twin of an affected twin (not recorded which). V and J are TRBV19 and TRBJ1-2; with no DNA, the TCRdb D assignment of TRBD1 cannot be verified. The sample comprised blood. CDR3 sequence reads: CASSILAGGYGYTF.